A selection of T cell receptor beta chains follows, all from one sample in a study of T-cell reconstitution after alpha-beta-depleted transplantation in children. TCRdb reprocessed the PCR reads via MiXCR and lists one record per CDR3 protein. Of approximately 630,000 distinct CDR3 sequences listed, approximately 14% are singletons. The sample in question was PBMCs, obtained before TCRalphabeta/CD19-depleted stem cell transplant. The source is a girl aged 2 to 10 with congenital amegakaryocytic thrombocytopenia, due to receive a stem cell transplant. CDR3s include the opening cysteine and the closing phenylalanine or tryptophan. A D gene is named only where the DNA matches it firmly. A clone size is listed for some rows: how often the clone was seen (once, few, many), or a class if it is expanded.

>.|TRBJ1-2|TRBV20-1|.
CSAPRWSQGFYGYTF
TGCAGTGCTCCCCGTTGGAGCCAGGGGTTCTATGGCTACACCTTC
>.|TRBJ1-4|TRBV20-1|.
CSATRGGGEKLFF
TGCAGTGCTACCAGGGGCGGGGGTGAAAAACTGTTTTTT
>TRBD1|TRBJ2-7|TRBV7-9|many
CASSFEDRRNEQYF
TGTGCCAGCAGCTTTGAGGACAGGAGGAACGAGCAGTACTTC
>TRBD2|TRBJ2-1|TRBV7-9|.
CASSPAGLASYNEQFF
TGTGCCAGCAGTCCTGCGGGACTAGCCTCCTACAATGAGCAGTTCTTC
>TRBD2|TRBJ2-2|TRBV20-1|many
CSARDKEREYTGELFF
TGCAGTGCTAGAGATAAGGAGCGGGAATACACCGGGGAGCTGTTTTTT
>.|TRBJ2-1|TRBV2|.
CASSESGLGQSYNEQFF
TGTGCCAGCAGCGAAAGTGGGCTCGGGCAGTCCTACAATGAGCAGTTCTTC
>.|TRBJ2-1|TRBV24-1|many
CATSDLVRSNEQFF
TGTGCCACCAGTGATTTGGTGAGAAGCAATGAGCAGTTCTTC
>.|TRBJ1-1|TRBV5-5|.
CASSHRVRNINTEAFF
TGTGCCAGCAGTCACAGGGTAAGGAACATTAACACTGAAGCTTTCTTT
>TRBD1|TRBJ1-2|TRBV5-1|few
CASSLAQGAGYTF
TGCGCCAGCAGCTTGGCCCAGGGGGCTGGCTACACCTTC
>TRBD2|TRBJ2-5|TRBV5-1|many
CASSLGPSGEQETQYF
TGCGCCAGCAGCTTGGGGCCTAGCGGGGAACAAGAGACCCAGTACTTC
>.|TRBJ2-3|TRBV15|many
CATRLETDTQYF
TGTGCCACCAGGCTAGAAACAGATACGCAGTATTTT
>.|TRBJ2-1|TRBV20-1|many
CSVGGFVSNEQFF
TGCAGTGTTGGTGGGTTTGTCTCCAATGAGCAGTTCTTC
>.|TRBJ2-5|TRBV12-3/TRBV12-4|many
CASSLGRKETQYF
TGTGCCAGCAGCTTGGGACGGAAAGAGACCCAGTACTTC
>.|TRBJ1-4|TRBV20-1|many
CSALASNEKLFF
TGCAGTGCTCTGGCTTCAAATGAAAAACTGTTTTTT
>.|TRBJ2-7|TRBV12-3/TRBV12-4|many
CASSLPPLGTYEQYF
TGTGCCAGCAGTTTACCCCCTCTGGGGACCTACGAGCAGTACTTC
>.|TRBJ1-1|TRBV11-3|few
CASSLRGGYTEAFF
TGTGCCAGCAGCTTAAGGGGGGGGTACACTGAAGCTTTCTTT
>TRBD1|TRBJ2-3|TRBV29-1|.
CSVEATGGTDTQYF
TGCAGCGTTGAAGCTACAGGGGGCACAGATACGCAGTATTTT
>TRBD2|TRBJ2-3|TRBV6-5|.
CASRLLAGGSTDTQYF
TGTGCCAGCAGATTACTAGCGGGGGGTAGCACAGATACGCAGTATTTT
>TRBD2|TRBJ2-7|TRBV6-5|many
CASTTSGRSYEQYF
TGTGCCAGCACGACTAGCGGGAGATCCTACGAGCAGTACTTC
>TRBD1|TRBJ2-7|TRBV7-2|many
CASSLDGTGGREQYF
TGTGCCAGCAGCTTAGATGGGACAGGGGGCCGCGAGCAGTACTTC
>.|TRBJ2-7|TRBV7-2|.
CASSPGATVVYEQYF
TGTGCCAGCTCCCCAGGGGCGACGGTCGTTTACGAGCAGTACTTC
>.|TRBJ1-5|TRBV5-5|many
CASSVRVNQPQHF
TGTGCCAGCAGCGTACGGGTAAATCAGCCCCAGCATTTT
>.|TRBJ2-5|TRBV20-1|few
CSARDWITGVQETQYF
TGCAGTGCTAGAGATTGGATAACGGGAGTCCAAGAGACCCAGTACTTC
>.|TRBJ2-1|TRBV20-1|many
CSAENGRTHNEQFF
TGCAGTGCCGAAAACGGGAGAACGCACAATGAGCAGTTCTTC
>TRBD2|TRBJ2-7|TRBV20-1|many
CSAITTPSGRAYEQYF
TGCAGTGCGATTACCACACCTAGCGGGAGGGCCTACGAGCAGTACTTC
>TRBD1|TRBJ1-2|TRBV7-8|few
CASSLATGEANYGYTF
TGTGCCAGCAGCTTAGCGACAGGGGAAGCTAACTATGGCTACACCTTC
>.|TRBJ2-6|TRBV19|.
CASNPSGDSGANVLTF
TGTGCCAGTAATCCCTCCGGAGACTCTGGGGCCAACGTCCTGACTTTC
>.|TRBJ2-6|TRBV29-1|.
CSVEVWISGANVLTF
TGCAGCGTTGAAGTATGGATCTCTGGGGCCAACGTCCTGACTTTC
>.|TRBJ2-3|TRBV7-6|many
CASRYRVAPDTQYF
TGTGCCAGCAGGTACAGGGTCGCGCCAGATACGCAGTATTTT
>.|TRBJ2-5|TRBV7-2|.
CASSLVKGGQETQYF
TGTGCCAGCAGCTTAGTTAAGGGTGGTCAAGAGACCCAGTACTTC
>.|TRBJ2-5|TRBV12-3/TRBV12-4|.
CASSQHGDQETQYF
TGTGCCAGCAGCCAACACGGGGACCAAGAGACCCAGTACTTC
>TRBD1|TRBJ2-1|TRBV20-1|.
CSARDYDNRGYNAQFF
TGCAGTGCTAGAGACTACGATAACAGGGGTTACAATGCGCAGTTCTTC
>.|TRBJ1-1|TRBV15|many
CATSERTTERSGAFF
TGTGCCACCAGCGAAAGGACAACTGAGAGATCCGGGGCTTTCTTT
>.|TRBJ2-1|TRBV20-1|many
CSARGNPGLGINEQFF
TGCAGTGCTAGAGGGAACCCCGGGCTCGGGATAAATGAGCAGTTCTTC
>.|TRBJ2-4|TRBV5-1|.
CASSLSSGSGGNIQYF
TGCGCCAGCAGCTTGAGTTCCGGGTCCGGAGGAAACATTCAGTACTTC
>.|TRBJ2-2|TRBV6-5|.
CASSYRDGRGGELFF
TGTGCCAGCAGTTACCGGGACGGACGGGGCGGGGAGCTGTTTTTT
>.|TRBJ2-1|TRBV12-3/TRBV12-4|many
CASSLRGAGGFNEQFF
TGTGCCAGCAGTCTCAGGGGGGCGGGAGGCTTCAATGAGCAGTTCTTC
>TRBD2|TRBJ2-1|TRBV18|few
CASSPRLAGGGNEQFF
TGTGCCAGCTCCCCCCGACTAGCGGGAGGTGGCAATGAGCAGTTCTTC
>TRBD1|TRBJ1-3|TRBV6-5|many
CASSTDREGNTIYF
TGTGCCAGCAGTACAGACAGGGAGGGAAACACCATATATTTT
>.|TRBJ2-3|TRBV18|many
CAQRPTRSTDTQYF
TGTGCCCAGAGACCGACGAGGAGCACAGATACGCAGTATTTT
>.|TRBJ2-7|TRBV5-1|many
CASSLEQANSYEQYF
TGCGCCAGCAGCTTGGAACAGGCTAACTCCTACGAGCAGTACTTC
>.|TRBJ2-6|TRBV5-1|many
CASSPRFSGANVLTF
TGCGCCAGCAGCCCGCGATTTTCTGGGGCCAACGTCCTGACTTTC
>.|TRBJ1-2|TRBV5-6|many
CASSSRLPRNGYTF
TGTGCCAGCAGCTCCCGTTTACCCCGGAATGGCTACACCTTC
>.|TRBJ2-3|TRBV12-3/TRBV12-4|.
CASSRLGDGDTQYF
TGTGCCAGCAGTCGTTTGGGCGACGGGGATACGCAGTATTTT
>.|TRBJ1-5|TRBV5-6|many
CASSPGLSNQPQHF
TGTGCCAGCAGCCCGGGACTGAGCAATCAGCCCCAGCATTTT
>TRBD1|TRBJ1-2|TRBV5-4|.
CASRLSTGGHGYTF
TGTGCCAGCAGATTATCGACAGGGGGCCATGGCTACACCTTC
>.|TRBJ2-5|TRBV12-3/TRBV12-4|few
CASSLQQTQYF
TGTGCCAGCAGTCTCCAACAGACCCAGTACTTC
>.|TRBJ2-1|TRBV7-9|few
CASSFLGSFDEQFF
TGTGCCAGCAGCTTTTTAGGGAGTTTCGATGAGCAGTTCTTC
>.|TRBJ2-1|TRBV28|many
CASSDVHSYNEQFF
TGTGCCAGCAGTGATGTACACTCCTACAATGAGCAGTTCTTC
>TRBD2|TRBJ2-7|TRBV12-3/TRBV12-4|many
CASSLIREPGTSGYEQYF
TGTGCCAGCAGTTTAATCAGGGAACCCGGGACTAGCGGCTACGAGCAGTACTTC
>TRBD2|TRBJ2-1|TRBV27|few
CASKVGGRAPEQFF
TGTGCCAGCAAGGTGGGCGGGAGGGCCCCTGAGCAGTTCTTC
>.|TRBJ2-7|TRBV5-1|.
CASSLAGTRSQQYF
TGCGCCAGCAGCTTGGCCGGGACCAGGAGCCAGCAGTACTTC
>.|TRBJ2-4|TRBV4-1|few
CASSHPKGASFKNIQYF
TGCGCCAGCAGCCATCCCAAAGGGGCTAGCTTTAAAAACATTCAGTACTTC
>.|TRBJ2-1|TRBV5-1|few
CASSLGLRGVSYNEQFF
TGCGCCAGCAGCTTGGGGCTGAGGGGGGTTTCCTACAATGAGCAGTTCTTC
>.|TRBJ2-2|TRBV3-1|.
CASSQAVLAHTGELFF
TGTGCCAGCAGCCAAGCAGTTCTAGCGCACACCGGGGAGCTGTTTTTT